This record covers a single T cell receptor (beta chain). Its antigen is unknown. These data come from a study of post-analysis software for immune sequencing data. Findings and caveats of the study: Patients had higher frequencies than controls of five TRBV segments, including TRBV5-6, TRBV5-1 and TRBV20-1.

The CDR3 runs to 18 residues. Germline lookup yields CDR1 SGDLS and CDR2 YYNGEE. The V and J ends lost 0 bases and 5 bases respectively, with 23 bases between them. Unique molecular identifiers were built into the TCR beta cDNA libraries. TCRdb processed the PCR reads anew with MiXCR; each CDR3 protein has one entry. The repertoire consists of about 810,000 distinct CDR3 sequences, with about 57% occurring once and the leading ten covering approximately 4.5%. The rearrangement uses TRBV9 and TRBJ1-1; weak D call: TRBD1 (6 bases). This TCR came from a girl between 5 and 17 years old with multiple sclerosis. The sample taken for sequencing was blood. CDR3 bases: TGTGCCAGCAGCGTAGGCGCCGGTGGTCCGGGGGCGCGAACTGAAGCTTTCTTT. Translated: CASSVGAGGPGARTEAFF.